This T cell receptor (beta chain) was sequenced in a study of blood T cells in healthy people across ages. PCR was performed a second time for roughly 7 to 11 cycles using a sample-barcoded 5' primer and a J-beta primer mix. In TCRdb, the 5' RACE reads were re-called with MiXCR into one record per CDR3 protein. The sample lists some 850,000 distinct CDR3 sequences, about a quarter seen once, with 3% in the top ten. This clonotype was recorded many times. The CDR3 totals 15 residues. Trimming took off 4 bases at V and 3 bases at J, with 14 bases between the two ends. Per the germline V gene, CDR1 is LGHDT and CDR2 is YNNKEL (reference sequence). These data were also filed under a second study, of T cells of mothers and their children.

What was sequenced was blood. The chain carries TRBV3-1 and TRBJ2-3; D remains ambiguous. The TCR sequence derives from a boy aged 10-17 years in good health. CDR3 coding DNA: TGTGCCAGCAGCCCACCGGTTCTAGGGACAGATACGCAGTATTTT. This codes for CASSPPVLGTDTQYF.